These T cell receptor beta chains were read from a single sample in a study of T-cell reconstitution after alpha-beta-depleted transplantation in children. One entry per CDR3 protein results from TCRdb running MiXCR on the PCR reads. The sample lists around 600,000 distinct CDR3 sequences, more than 9% occurring once. Here the sequenced sample was PBMCs from the stem cell graft donor, taken from the stem cell graft. The receptors come from a human donor who donated a stem cell graft to a child with acute myeloid leukemia. Both conserved end residues are part of each CDR3. Where a row states a size, it is once, few, many or the class of an expanded clone; other rows omit it.

v_gene,j_gene,abundance,CDR3aa
TRBV9,TRBJ2-3,many,CASSATRTSGPTDTQYF
TRBV7-2,TRBJ1-5,few,CASSRIPGQGPPQHF
TRBV6-1,TRBJ2-5,-,CASSPWGWGSETQYF
TRBV20-1,TRBJ2-3,-,CSARDPAADTQYF
TRBV27,TRBJ1-1,once,CASSFKVSLGERNTEAFF
TRBV20-1,TRBJ2-3,many,CSARMGVRRLISDTQYF
TRBV5-1,TRBJ2-3,few,CASSSANTDTQYF
TRBV20-1,TRBJ2-1,many,CSAPTAGGFDNEQFF
TRBV7-9,TRBJ2-5,many,CASSLAKGETQYF
TRBV5-6,TRBJ1-2,-,CASSLVGSYGYTF
TRBV28,TRBJ2-5,few,CASSFIRLAGGGETQYF
TRBV25-1,TRBJ2-5,-,CASSGPEIAGPLRGQETQYF
TRBV5-1,TRBJ2-1,many,CASSFPTGGGEQFF
TRBV7-9,TRBJ2-1,-,CASSPWVGEGNEQFF
TRBV7-2,TRBJ2-1,-,CASSLSGIGENEQFF
TRBV5-1,TRBJ2-1,-,CASTKTGTVEQFF
TRBV4-3,TRBJ2-7,-,CASSLTLVSGYEQYF
TRBV27,TRBJ2-2,few,CASSSQAGGPGTGELFF
TRBV20-1,TRBJ1-5,-,CSASVTRLGDQPQHF
TRBV7-2,TRBJ2-3,few,CASSYSGAGATYTQYF
TRBV7-9,TRBJ2-2,few,CASSPTSGSLYTGELFF
TRBV20-1,TRBJ2-7,few,CMVPGLPYEQYF
TRBV5-6,TRBJ2-7,-,CASSATGTVSYEQYF
TRBV7-2,TRBJ2-1,many,CASSFTRVNEQFF
TRBV24-1,TRBJ2-3,few,CATSDLWGPGTDTQYF
TRBV29-1,TRBJ2-1,many,CSVQTSGISYNEQFF
TRBV29-1,TRBJ1-2,few,CSVGPRGGGYTF
TRBV29-1,TRBJ2-5,-,CSVVGGGGRETQYF
TRBV5-5,TRBJ1-2,few,CASNQGQNYGYTF
TRBV28,TRBJ2-7,-,CASTRTNSYEQYF
TRBV24-1,TRBJ1-2,few,CATSDPGTGNYGYTF
TRBV5-1,TRBJ2-7,many,CASILSSGGAQYEQYF
TRBV20-1,TRBJ2-3,few,CSARGGMTSTDTQYF
TRBV5-6,TRBJ2-5,-,CASSALDGAETQYF
TRBV6-2/TRBV6-3,TRBJ2-2,few,CASSTGGANTGELFF
TRBV20-1,TRBJ2-2,many,CSARTPSGELFF
TRBV7-2,TRBJ2-2,few,CASSTRTTVTGELFF
TRBV7-2,TRBJ2-4,many,CASSLEGTMGGIQYF
TRBV20-1,TRBJ2-2,few,CSARLGLAGEKVTGELFF
TRBV10-3,TRBJ2-4,few,CAISEGLAKNIQYF
TRBV12-3/TRBV12-4,TRBJ2-3,many,CASNLSPGADTQYF
TRBV28,TRBJ2-1,-,CASSFPKRYSHNEQFF
TRBV9,TRBJ2-5,-,CASSVDRNTQETQYF
TRBV20-1,TRBJ2-1,few,CSARDRTSGRRNEQFF
TRBV12-3/TRBV12-4,TRBJ2-3,few,CASRANKGSGTDTQYF
TRBV5-8,TRBJ2-2,few,CASRHPGSSTGELFF
TRBV18,TRBJ2-1,few,CASSPLERATWNEQFF
TRBV14,TRBJ2-5,many,CASSQELGRNQETQYF
TRBV7-2,TRBJ2-4,few,CASSLVTGTDIQYF
TRBV27,TRBJ2-7,-,CASSSPGQAYEQYF
TRBV12-3/TRBV12-4,TRBJ1-2,-,CASSPMANYGYTF
TRBV6-2/TRBV6-3,TRBJ2-7,-,CASRSDSGASYEQYF
TRBV7-3,TRBJ2-1,few,CASSLGSGPNEQFF
TRBV28,TRBJ2-3,few,CASSPGTGKFGTQYF
TRBV5-1,TRBJ1-6,many,CASSLAGEARSPLHF
TRBV2,TRBJ2-5,many,CASSDVAGGQETQYF